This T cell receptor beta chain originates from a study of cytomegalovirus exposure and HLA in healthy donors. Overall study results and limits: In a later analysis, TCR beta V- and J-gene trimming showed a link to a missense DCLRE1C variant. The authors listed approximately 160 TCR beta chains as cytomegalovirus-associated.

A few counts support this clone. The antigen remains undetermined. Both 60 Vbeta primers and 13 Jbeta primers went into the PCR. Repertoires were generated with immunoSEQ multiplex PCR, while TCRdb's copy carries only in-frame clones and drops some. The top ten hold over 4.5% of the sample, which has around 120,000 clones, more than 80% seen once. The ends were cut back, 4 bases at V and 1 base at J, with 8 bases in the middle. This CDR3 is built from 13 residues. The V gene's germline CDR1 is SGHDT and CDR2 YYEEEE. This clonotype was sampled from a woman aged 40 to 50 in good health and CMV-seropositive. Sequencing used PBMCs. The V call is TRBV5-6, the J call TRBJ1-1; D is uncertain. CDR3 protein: CASSTYTNTEAFF. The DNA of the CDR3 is TGTGCCAGCAGCACATATACGAACACTGAAGCTTTCTTT.